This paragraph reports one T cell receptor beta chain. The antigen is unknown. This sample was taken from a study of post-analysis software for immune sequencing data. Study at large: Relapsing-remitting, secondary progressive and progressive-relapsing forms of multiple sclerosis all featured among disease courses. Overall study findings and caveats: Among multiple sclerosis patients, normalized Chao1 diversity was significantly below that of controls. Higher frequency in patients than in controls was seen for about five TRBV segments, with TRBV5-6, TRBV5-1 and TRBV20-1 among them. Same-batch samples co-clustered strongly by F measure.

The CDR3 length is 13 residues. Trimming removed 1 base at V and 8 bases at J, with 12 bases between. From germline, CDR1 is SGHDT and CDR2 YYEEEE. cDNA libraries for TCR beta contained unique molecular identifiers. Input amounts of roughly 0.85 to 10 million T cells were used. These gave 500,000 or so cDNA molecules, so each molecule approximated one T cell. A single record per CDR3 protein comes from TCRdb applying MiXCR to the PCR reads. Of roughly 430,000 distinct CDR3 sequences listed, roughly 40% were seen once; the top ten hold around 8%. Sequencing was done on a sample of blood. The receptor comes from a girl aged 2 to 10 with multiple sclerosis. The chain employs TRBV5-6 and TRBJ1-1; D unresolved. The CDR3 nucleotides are TGTGCCAGCAGCTTGAAAAATCAGGAGGAAGCTTTCTTT. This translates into CASSLKNQEEAFF.